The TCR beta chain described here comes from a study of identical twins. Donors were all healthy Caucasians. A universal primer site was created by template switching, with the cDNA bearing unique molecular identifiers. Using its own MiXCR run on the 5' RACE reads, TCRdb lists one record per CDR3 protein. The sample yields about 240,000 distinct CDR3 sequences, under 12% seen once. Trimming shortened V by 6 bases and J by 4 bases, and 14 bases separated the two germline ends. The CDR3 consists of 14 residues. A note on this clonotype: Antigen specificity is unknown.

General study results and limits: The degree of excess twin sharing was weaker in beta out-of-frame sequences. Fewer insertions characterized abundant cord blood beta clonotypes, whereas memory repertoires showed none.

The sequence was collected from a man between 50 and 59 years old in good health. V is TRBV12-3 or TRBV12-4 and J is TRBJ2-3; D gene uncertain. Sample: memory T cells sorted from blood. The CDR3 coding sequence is TGTGCCAGCAGCCTAACGGTTTCGGCAGATACGCAGTATTTT. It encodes CASSLTVSADTQYF.